These 28 T cell receptor beta chains originate from one sample sequenced in a study of shared T cell receptors in the human thymus. TCRdb keeps only in-frame clones here, not all; method: immunoSEQ multiplex PCR. The data contain about 660,000 clones, around 87% of them singletons. These data were likewise used in another study, on human thymus T cells.

The sample comprised thymocytes. Receptor source: a boy in the first two years of life with a congenital heart defect.

The chain carries TRBV6-4 and TRBJ1-5; TRBD1 matches at 9 bases. With V trimmed by 0 bases and J by 6 bases, 12 bases remained unmatched. Germline V lookup: CDR1 MRHNA, CDR2 SNTAGT. The CDR3 spans 18 residues. CDR3 DNA sequence: TGTGCCAGCAGTGACTCGTGTCCCGGGACAGGGAGCGCTCAGCCCCAGCATTTT. Translated, it gives CASSDSCPGTGSAQPQHF.

The chain links TRBV30 to TRBJ1-5; 7 bases fit TRBD1. V was clipped by 1 base and J by 4 bases; unmatched bases: 10. CDR3 length: 16 amino acids. Germline V gene lookup returns CDR1 GTSNPN and CDR2 SVGIG (reference sequence). DNA of the CDR3: TGTGCCTGGAGTGAACACCGACAGGGCAAGAATCAGCCCCAGCATTTT. It translates to CAWSEHRQGKNQPQHF.

The chain uses TRBV7-8 and TRBJ1-5; D gene uncertain. The germline gives CDR1 SGHVS, CDR2 FQNEAQ. Trimming removed 5 bases at V and 7 bases at J, with 18 bases between. This CDR3 contains 15 residues. The CDR3 loop reads CASSPLREDGQPQHF. The CDR3 region has the DNA TGTGCCAGCAGCCCCCTGAGGGAGGACGGGCAGCCCCAGCATTTT.

V and J are TRBV20-1 and TRBJ2-7; D is uncertain. V was trimmed by 6 bases and J by 6 bases, leaving 9 bases between them. The length of the CDR3 is 10 residues. CDR1 is DFQATT, CDR2 SNEGSKA, per germline (reference sequence). CDR3: CSATSGEQYF. In DNA form, the CDR3 reads TGCAGTGCCACAAGTGGCGAGCAGTACTTC.

The rearrangement joins TRBV19 to TRBJ1-5; 7 positions agree with TRBD1. The CDR3 runs 15 residues. J was trimmed by 5 bases and V by 3 bases; bases with no gene match: 7. Germline loops: CDR1 LNHDA, CDR2 SQIVND (reference sequence). CDR3 residues: CASSIRRGWDQPQHF. For the CDR3, the DNA is TGTGCCAGTAGTATTCGCAGGGGGTGGGATCAGCCCCAGCATTTT. The full variable domain, completed using reference TRBV19 and TRBJ1-5, is DGGITQSPKYLFRKEGQNVTLSCEQNLNHDAMYWYRQDPGQGLRLIYYSQIVNDFQKGDIAEGYSVSREKKESFPLTVTSAQKNPTAFYLCASSIRRGWDQPQHFGDGTRLSIL.

V usage is TRBV5-1 and J usage is TRBJ1-5, with 8 bases lining up with TRBD1. The junction had 5 bases not matched to a gene; V was cut back by 0 bases and J by 3 bases. The CDR3 is made up of 16 amino acids. Germline V gene sequence: CDR1 SGHRS, CDR2 YFSETQ. CDR3 sequence: CASSLGPGQDNQPQHF. The CDR3 DNA follows: TGCGCCAGCAGCTTGGGACCGGGACAGGACAATCAGCCCCAGCATTTT.

V is TRBV10-1 and J is TRBJ2-5; TRBD1 agrees at 9 bases. V shed 7 bases, J shed 7 bases, and the junction held 7 bases outside the gene matches. The V gene's germline CDR1 is WNHNN and CDR2 SYGVQD (reference sequence). CDR3 size: 13 residues. CDR3 sequence: CASTTGGGGTQYF. The CDR3 DNA reads as TGCGCCAGCACTACAGGGGGCGGAGGGACCCAGTACTTC.

This chain uses TRBV18 with TRBJ2-1; 8 bases line up with TRBD1. Germline V gives CDR1 KGHSH, CDR2 LQKENI. With 5 bases clipped from V and 0 bases from J, the junction kept 9 bases outside the gene matches. The CDR3 has 17 residues. CDR3 in amino acids: CASSTGQGGSSYNEQFF. The DNA of the CDR3 is TGTGCCAGCTCAACAGGACAGGGTGGGAGCTCCTACAATGAGCAGTTCTTC. Drawing the rest from reference TRBV18 and TRBJ2-1, the complete variable domain is NAGVMQNPRHLVRRRGQEARLRCSPMKGHSHVYWYRQLPEEGLKFMVYLQKENIIDESGMPKERFSAEFPKEGPSILRIQQVVRGDSAAYFCASSTGQGGSSYNEQFFGPGTRLTVL.

This chain connects TRBV7-6 to TRBJ2-7; 7 positions agree with TRBD1. With V trimmed by 5 bases and J by 0 bases, 13 bases remained unmatched. The CDR3 is 17 residues long. CDR1 is SGHVS, CDR2 FNYEAQ, per germline. DNA of the CDR3: TGTGCCAGCAGCACGTACCAGGACAGGAGCATCTCCTACGAGCAGTACTTC. Amino acids: CASSTYQDRSISYEQYF.

CDR3 in amino acids: CASIPLAGVLNEQFF. DNA of the CDR3: TGTGCCAGCATCCCACTAGCGGGAGTACTGAATGAGCAGTTCTTC. The gene calls are TRBV5-4 and TRBJ2-1; TRBD2 aligns across 11 bases. There are 15 residues in the CDR3. Trimming at V came to 6 bases and at J to 7 bases, leaving 9 bases not matched to a gene. CDR1 and CDR2 from the germline V gene are SGHNT and YYREEE (reference sequence).

The chain is built from TRBV30 and TRBJ2-5; 7 bases map to TRBD2. This CDR3 region has 16 residues. V lost 1 base, J lost 5 bases, and 13 bases stayed unmatched. Germline V CDR1 and CDR2: GTSNPN, SVGIG (reference sequence). CDR3: CAWSENLPGGGETQYF. The CDR3 DNA follows: TGTGCCTGGAGTGAAAACCTCCCGGGAGGAGGGGAGACCCAGTACTTC.

The chain links TRBV30 to TRBJ2-5, with 8 nucleotides matching TRBD2. Per the germline V gene, CDR1 is GTSNPN and CDR2 is SVGIG (reference sequence). Trimming cost V 1 base and J 0 bases; bases outside gene matches: 7. CDR3 size: 16 residues. The CDR3 nucleotides read TGTGCCTGGAGTGACCCCGGGAGGGCCAACCAAGAGACCCAGTACTTC. The encoded protein is CAWSDPGRANQETQYF.

This clone was seen just once. The chain employs TRBV11-2 and TRBJ2-7, with TRBD2 matching 9 bases. CDR1 and CDR2 (germline): SGHAT, FQNNGV. Germline trimming cut 7 bases from V and 0 bases from J; bases unmatched to any gene: 19. The CDR3 totals 19 residues. The CDR3 coding sequence is TGTGCCAGCAACCCGCGACTAGCGGAACCCGTGGGGGGCTCCTACGAGCAGTACTTC. Amino acid sequence: CASNPRLAEPVGGSYEQYF. Complete variable domain (other parts from reference TRBV11-2 and TRBJ2-7): EAGVAQSPRYKIIEKRQSVAFWCNPISGHATLYWYQQILGQGPKLLIQFQNNGVVDDSQLPKDRFSAERLKGVDSTLKIQPAKLEDSAVYLCASNPRLAEPVGGSYEQYFGPGTRLTVT.

This rearrangement joins TRBV12-5 to TRBJ1-2; D is unresolved. Per germline, CDR1 LGHNT and CDR2 FRNRAP. The V gene lost 1 base and the J gene lost 2 bases, with 8 bases spanning the gap. The CDR3 loop spans 14 amino acids. Here the CDR3 reads CASGLGRRNYGYTF. The CDR3 DNA reads as TGTGCTAGTGGTTTGGGCAGGAGGAACTATGGCTACACCTTC.

This clone occurred a few times. This chain links TRBV2 with TRBJ2-7; tentative D call: TRBD1 (6 bases). Germline CDR1 is SNHLY and CDR2 is FYNNEI. This CDR3 spans 14 amino acids. V lost 3 bases to trimming and J lost 5 bases, with 14 bases between them. The CDR3: CASSESTGYNEQYF. CDR3 DNA sequence: TGTGCCAGCAGTGAGAGCACAGGGTATAACGAGCAGTACTTC. Full variable domain (remainder filled in from reference TRBV2 and TRBJ2-7): EPEVTQTPSHQVTQMGQEVILRCVPISNHLYFYWYRQILGQKVEFLVSFYNNEISEKSEIFDDQFSVERPDGSNFTLKIRSTKLEDSAMYFCASSESTGYNEQYFGPGTRLTVT.

The chain couples TRBV2 to TRBJ1-4, with 7 bases matching TRBD1. The CDR3 contains 15 residues. Germline lookup yields CDR1 SNHLY and CDR2 FYNNEI. V trimming: 2 bases; J trimming: 8 bases; junction bases outside the gene matches: 8. The CDR3 here is CASSEPDRDREKLFF. CDR3 sequence (DNA): TGTGCCAGCAGTGAACCTGACAGGGATCGGGAAAAACTGTTTTTT.

This clone was seen just once. The chain is built from TRBV6-1 and TRBJ1-5; D not resolved. The V and J ends lost 4 bases and 0 bases respectively, with 13 bases between them. The CDR3 is 16 residues long. Germline V CDR1 and CDR2: MNHNS, SASEGT. CDR3 DNA: TGTGCCAGCAGTGTGGAGGAGAGTTATAGCAATCAGCCCCAGCATTTT. Translating it yields CASSVEESYSNQPQHF.

The chain employs TRBV28 and TRBJ2-7; TRBD2 matches at 12 bases. The V gene's germline CDR1 is MDHEN and CDR2 SYDVKM. V was pared by 2 bases and J by 6 bases, with 8 bases of the junction left unmatched. The CDR3 is 16 residues long. In DNA, the CDR3 is TGTGCCAGCAGTTTAAATCTTCTAGCGGGAGGGCCCGAGCAGTACTTC. Translated: CASSLNLLAGGPEQYF.

About this clone itself: The junction does not match germline at one end; this may be a read error. The chain links TRBV5-8 to TRBJ2-3; tentatively, D is TRBD2 (5 bases). The CDR3 runs 13 residues. Germline CDR1 reads SGHTS; CDR2 reads YDEGEE. CDR3 DNA sequence: TGTGCCAGCAGCCCACTCGGACTCCGGGGAGCTTTTTTT. It translates to CASSPLGLRGAFF.

This chain uses TRBV4-1 with TRBJ2-3; 14 bases align to TRBD2. The germline CDR1 and CDR2 sequences are MGHRA and YSYEKL. The CDR3 contains 22 residues. Trimming cost V 3 bases and J 0 bases; bases outside gene matches: 17. DNA for the CDR3: TGCGCCAGCAGCCACCCTTTGGCCGTGGGACTAGCGGGAGACGGTAGCACAGATACGCAGTATTTT. It codes for CASSHPLAVGLAGDGSTDTQYF.

CDR3 in amino acids: CASSLCANQGNYEQYF. The CDR3 DNA follows: TGTGCCAGCAGTTTATGCGCGAACCAGGGCAACTACGAGCAGTACTTC. The chain uses TRBV28 and TRBJ2-7, with a tentative D call TRBD1 (5 bases). Germline V gene data show CDR1 as MDHEN and CDR2 as SYDVKM. The germline V and J ends were trimmed by 0 bases and 3 bases, with 15 bases remaining between them. This CDR3 comprises 16 residues. The full variable domain, rest sourced from reference TRBV28 and TRBJ2-7, is DVKVTQSSRYLVKRTGEKVFLECVQDMDHENMFWYRQDPGLGLRLIYFSYDVKMKEKGDIPEGYSVSREKKERFSLILESASTNQTSMYLCASSLCANQGNYEQYFGPGTRLTVT.

This chain connects TRBV30 to TRBJ2-7; D may be TRBD1 (6 bases). The V end lost 0 bases, the J end lost 3 bases, and 18 bases lay between the germline ends. The length of the CDR3 is 16 residues. Germline values: CDR1 GTSNPN, CDR2 SVGIG (reference sequence). CDR3 sequence (DNA): TGTGCCTGGAGTGTGGGGGCAGGGACGACCGGCTACGAGCAGTACTTC. Protein sequence: CAWSVGAGTTGYEQYF.

The genes are TRBV27 and TRBJ1-5; 7 bases are shared with TRBD1. This CDR3 is 18 amino acids long. CDR1 is MNHEY, CDR2 SMNVEV, per germline (reference sequence). Trimming took 6 bases from V and 1 from J; bases not matched to a gene: 15. This chain's CDR3 is CASRARQGGPGSNQPQHF. DNA for the CDR3: TGTGCCAGCAGGGCCCGACAGGGAGGCCCAGGGAGCAATCAGCCCCAGCATTTT.

The rearrangement links TRBV11-2 to TRBJ1-1; D unresolved. Trimming took 7 bases from V and 0 from J, leaving 15 bases between them. This CDR3 contains 15 residues. Looked up from germline, CDR1 is SGHAT and CDR2 is FQNNGV. CDR3 coding DNA: TGTGCCAGCACCCAAAGGGCGGGGATGAACACTGAAGCTTTCTTT. It encodes CASTQRAGMNTEAFF.

The chain combines TRBV27 with TRBJ2-1, with 12 nucleotides matching TRBD2. The CDR3 is made up of 17 amino acids. Germline lookup yields CDR1 MNHEY and CDR2 SMNVEV (reference sequence). The V and J ends lost 3 bases and 10 bases, in that order; junction bases with no gene match: 13. The CDR3 DNA reads TGTGCCAGCAGTTTGTCGGCCGCCGGGACTAGCGGGTACGAGCAGTTCTTC. Its protein product is CASSLSAAGTSGYEQFF.

The chain links TRBV4-3 to TRBJ1-3; the D is unclear. Germline CDR1 LGHNA, CDR2 YSLEER. There are 14 residues in the CDR3. Trimming left V 4 bases short and J 4 bases short, with 11 bases between. The chain's CDR3 is CASSPAGRGNTIYF. As DNA, the CDR3 is TGCGCCAGCAGCCCCGCTGGGAGGGGAAACACCATATATTTT.

V usage is TRBV2 and J usage is TRBJ2-4; a possible D gene is TRBD1 (5 bases). Germline V gene lookup returns CDR1 SNHLY and CDR2 FYNNEI. The length of the CDR3 is 16 residues. V was clipped by 4 bases and J by 2 bases, with 15 bases between them. This CDR3 is CASSGLDQGSKNIQYF. DNA of the CDR3: TGTGCCAGCAGTGGATTGGACCAGGGCTCCAAAAACATTCAGTACTTC.

The CDR3 nucleotides read TGTGCCAGCAGTTACTCAGGGGGCGACCTTTTTGGCTACACCTTC. Translation gives CASSYSGGDLFGYTF. The rearrangement uses TRBV6-6 and TRBJ1-2; 7 nucleotides line up with TRBD1. With 0 bases clipped from V and 7 bases from J, the junction kept 8 bases outside the gene matches. Germline-derived CDR1 and CDR2 are MNHNY and SVGAGI (reference sequence). This CDR3 is built from 15 residues.